This TCR beta chain was sequenced during a study of cytomegalovirus exposure and HLA in healthy donors. Findings of the study overall: When analyzed later, the rates of TCR association showed variation by HLA locus, with DRB1 the most and HLA-C the fewest. Later analysis identified about 15,000 TCR beta sequences associated with HLA alleles, using a false discovery rate threshold of 0.05. In a later analysis, several top co-occurrence clusters appeared linked to parvovirus B19, influenza, CMV and Epstein-Barr virus.

Germline V gives CDR1 LGHNT, CDR2 FRNRAP. This CDR3 is 8 amino acids long. Primers: 60 Vbeta forward and 13 Jbeta reverse. Sequenced by immunoSEQ multiplex PCR; TCRdb stores in-frame clones only, minus some. The sample records 200,000 to 250,000 clones, about 89% being singletons. Comment on this clone: Its antigen is as yet unknown.

The sequence derives from a woman under 30 in good health and CMV-seronegative. The V call is TRBV12-5, the J call TRBJ1-2; no clear D gene. Sequencing was performed on PBMCs. In DNA form, the CDR3 reads TGTGGTATTGATGGCTACACCTTC. Translated: CGIDGYTF.